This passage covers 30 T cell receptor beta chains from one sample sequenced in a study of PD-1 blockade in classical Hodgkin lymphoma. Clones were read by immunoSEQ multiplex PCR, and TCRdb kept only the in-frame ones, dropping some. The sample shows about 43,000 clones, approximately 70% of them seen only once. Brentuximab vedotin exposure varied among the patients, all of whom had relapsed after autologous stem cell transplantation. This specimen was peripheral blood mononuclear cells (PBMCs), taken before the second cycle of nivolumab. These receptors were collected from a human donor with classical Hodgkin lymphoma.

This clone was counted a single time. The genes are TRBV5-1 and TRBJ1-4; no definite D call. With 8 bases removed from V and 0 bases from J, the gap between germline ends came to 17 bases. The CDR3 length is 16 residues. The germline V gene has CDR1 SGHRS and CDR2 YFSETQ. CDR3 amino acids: CARKLRAFPTNEKLFF. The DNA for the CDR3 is TGCGCCAGAAAGCTTAGGGCGTTCCCAACTAATGAAAAACTGTTTTTT.

The CDR3 loop is CAGGAGTDTQYF. The CDR3, as DNA: TGTGCCGGTGGGGCGGGCACAGATACGCAGTATTTT. V usage is TRBV10-3 and J usage is TRBJ2-3, with D tentatively TRBD1 (5 bases). V lost 11 bases and J 1 base, leaving 10 bases between the germline ends. CDR1 is ENHRY, CDR2 SYGVKD, per germline. This CDR3 region has 12 residues.

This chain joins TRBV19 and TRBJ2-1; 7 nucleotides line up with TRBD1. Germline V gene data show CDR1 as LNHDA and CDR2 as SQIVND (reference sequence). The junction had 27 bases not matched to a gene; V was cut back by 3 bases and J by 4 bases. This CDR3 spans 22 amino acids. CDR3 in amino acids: CASSMGQWGWGRQGLIYNEQFF. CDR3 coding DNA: TGTGCCAGTAGTATGGGGCAGTGGGGCTGGGGGAGACAGGGCCTAATTTACAATGAGCAGTTCTTC.

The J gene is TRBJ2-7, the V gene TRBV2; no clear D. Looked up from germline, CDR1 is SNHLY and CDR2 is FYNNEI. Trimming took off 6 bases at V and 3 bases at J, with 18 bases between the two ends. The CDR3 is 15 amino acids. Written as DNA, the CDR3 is TGTGCCAGCAGGCACCTTGCCTACGAAGACTACGAGCAGTACTTC. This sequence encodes CASRHLAYEDYEQYF.

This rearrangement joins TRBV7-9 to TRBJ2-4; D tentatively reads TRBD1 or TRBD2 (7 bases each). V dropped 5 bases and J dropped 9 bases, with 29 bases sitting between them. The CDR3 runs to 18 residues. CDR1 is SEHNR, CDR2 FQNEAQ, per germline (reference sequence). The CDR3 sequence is CASSDPGSGGAYTAIQYF. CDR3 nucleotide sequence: TGTGCCAGCAGCGACCCCGGGTCAGGGGGGGCCTACACGGCCATTCAGTACTTC.

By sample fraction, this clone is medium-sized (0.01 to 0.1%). CDR3 nucleotides: TGTGCCAGCAGTTACGCCGAGAACACCGGGGAGCTGTTTTTT. Protein product: CASSYAENTGELFF. The chain joins TRBV6-5 to TRBJ2-2; D gene unclear. The CDR3 has 14 residues. Trimming stripped 2 bases from V and 1 base from J, with 5 bases between. The germline V gene has CDR1 MNHEY and CDR2 SVGAGI.

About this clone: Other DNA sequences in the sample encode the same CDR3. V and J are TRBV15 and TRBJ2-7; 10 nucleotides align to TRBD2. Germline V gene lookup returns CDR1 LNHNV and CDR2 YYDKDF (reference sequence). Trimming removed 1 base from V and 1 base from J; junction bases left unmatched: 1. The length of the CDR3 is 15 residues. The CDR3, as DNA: TGTGCCACCAGCAGAGCACTAGCGGGGTCCTACGAGCAGTACTTC. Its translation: CATSRALAGSYEQYF.

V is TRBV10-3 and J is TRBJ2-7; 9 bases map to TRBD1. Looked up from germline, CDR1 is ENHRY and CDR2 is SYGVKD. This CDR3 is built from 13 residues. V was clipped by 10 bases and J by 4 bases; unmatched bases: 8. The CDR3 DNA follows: TGTGCCACAACCGGGACAGGGATTTACGAGCAGTACTTC. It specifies CATTGTGIYEQYF.

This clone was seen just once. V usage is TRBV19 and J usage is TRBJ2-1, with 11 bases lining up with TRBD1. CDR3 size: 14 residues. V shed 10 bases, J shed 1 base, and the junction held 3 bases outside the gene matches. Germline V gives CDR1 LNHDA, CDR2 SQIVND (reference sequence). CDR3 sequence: CATRDRGSYNEQFF. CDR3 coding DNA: TGTGCCACCAGGGACAGGGGGTCCTACAATGAGCAGTTCTTC.

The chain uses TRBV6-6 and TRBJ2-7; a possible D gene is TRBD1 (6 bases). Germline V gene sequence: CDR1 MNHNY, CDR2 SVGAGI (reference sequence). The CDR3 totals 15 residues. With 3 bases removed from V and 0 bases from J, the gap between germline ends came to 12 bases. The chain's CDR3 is CASSYPGALSYEQYF. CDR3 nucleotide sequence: TGTGCCAGCAGTTATCCAGGGGCGCTCTCCTACGAGCAGTACTTC.

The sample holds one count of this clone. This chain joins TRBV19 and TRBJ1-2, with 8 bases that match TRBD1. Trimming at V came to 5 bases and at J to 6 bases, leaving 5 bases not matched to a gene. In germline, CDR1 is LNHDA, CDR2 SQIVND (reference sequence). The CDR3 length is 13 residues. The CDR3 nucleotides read TGTGCCAGTAGTGGACAGGGACTCCATGGCTACACCTTC. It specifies CASSGQGLHGYTF.

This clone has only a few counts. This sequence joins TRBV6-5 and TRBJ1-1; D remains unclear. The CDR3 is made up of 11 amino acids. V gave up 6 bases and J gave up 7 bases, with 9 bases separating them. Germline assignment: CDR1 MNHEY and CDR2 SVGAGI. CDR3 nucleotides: TGTGCCAGCAGCGCAGGATTTGAAGCTTTCTTT. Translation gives CASSAGFEAFF.

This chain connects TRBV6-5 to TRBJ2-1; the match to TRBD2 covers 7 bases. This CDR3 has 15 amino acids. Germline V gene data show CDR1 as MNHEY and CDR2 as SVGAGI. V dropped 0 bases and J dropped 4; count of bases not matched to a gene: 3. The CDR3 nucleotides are TGTGCCAGCAGTTACTCAGCGGGGAGGTACAATGAGCAGTTCTTC. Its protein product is CASSYSAGRYNEQFF.

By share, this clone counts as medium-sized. The CDR3 DNA sequence: TGCGCCAGCAGTGGCCCTACGAACACTGAAGCTTTCTTT. Residues: CASSGPTNTEAFF. The chain links TRBV10-1 to TRBJ1-1; unclear D gene. The germline gives CDR1 WNHNN, CDR2 SYGVQD (reference sequence). The CDR3 is 13 residues long. Trimming pared 4 bases from V and 1 base from J, leaving 7 bases between.

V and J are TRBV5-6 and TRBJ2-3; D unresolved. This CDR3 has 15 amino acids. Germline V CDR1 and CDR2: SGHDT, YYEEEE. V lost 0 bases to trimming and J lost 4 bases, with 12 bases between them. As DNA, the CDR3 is TGTGCCAGCAGCTTGGTAGGGTATGGAGCAGATACGCAGTATTTT. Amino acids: CASSLVGYGADTQYF.

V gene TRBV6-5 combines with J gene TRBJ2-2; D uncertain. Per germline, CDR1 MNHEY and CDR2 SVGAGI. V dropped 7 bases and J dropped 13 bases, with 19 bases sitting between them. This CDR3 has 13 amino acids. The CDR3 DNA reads TGTGCCAGCACGGCCTTGGACGCTCTCGGGCTGTTTTTT. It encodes CASTALDALGLFF.

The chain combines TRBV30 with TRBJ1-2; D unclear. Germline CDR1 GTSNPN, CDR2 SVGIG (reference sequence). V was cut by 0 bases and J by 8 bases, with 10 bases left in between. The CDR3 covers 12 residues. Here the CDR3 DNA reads TGTGCCTGGAGTGTTATCAGGAGCGGCTACACCTTC. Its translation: CAWSVIRSGYTF.

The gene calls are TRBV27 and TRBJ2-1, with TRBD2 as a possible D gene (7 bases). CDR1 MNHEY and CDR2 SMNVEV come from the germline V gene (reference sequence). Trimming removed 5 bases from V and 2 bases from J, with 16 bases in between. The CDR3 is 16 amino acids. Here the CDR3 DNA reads TGTGCCAGCAGTCCATCCGCGGGGGACACCTACAATGAGCAGTTCTTC. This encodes CASSPSAGDTYNEQFF.

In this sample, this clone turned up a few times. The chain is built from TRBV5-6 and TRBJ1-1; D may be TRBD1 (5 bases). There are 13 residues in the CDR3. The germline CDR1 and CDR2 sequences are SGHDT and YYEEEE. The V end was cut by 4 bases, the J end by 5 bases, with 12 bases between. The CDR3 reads CASSRREGTEAFF. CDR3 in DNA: TGTGCCAGCAGCCGCAGGGAAGGTACTGAAGCTTTCTTT.

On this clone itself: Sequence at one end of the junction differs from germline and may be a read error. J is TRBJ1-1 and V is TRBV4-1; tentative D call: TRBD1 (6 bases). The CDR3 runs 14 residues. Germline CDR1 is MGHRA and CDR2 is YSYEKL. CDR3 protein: CASSPSARGTEAFF. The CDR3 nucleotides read TGTGCCAGCAGCCCCTCGGCAAGGGGGACTGAAGCTTTCTTT.

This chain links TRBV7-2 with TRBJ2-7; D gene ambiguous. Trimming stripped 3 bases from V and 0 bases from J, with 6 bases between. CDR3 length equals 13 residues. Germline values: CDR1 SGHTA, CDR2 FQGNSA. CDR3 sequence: CASSFAGSYEQYF. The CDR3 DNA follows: TGTGCCAGCAGCTTCGCTGGCTCCTACGAGCAGTACTTC. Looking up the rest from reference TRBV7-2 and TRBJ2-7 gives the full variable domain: GAGVSQSPSNKVTEKGKDVELRCDPISGHTALYWYRQSLGQGLEFLIYFQGNSAPDKSGLPSDRFSAERTGGSVSTLTIQRTQQEDSAVYLCASSFAGSYEQYFGPGTRLTVT.

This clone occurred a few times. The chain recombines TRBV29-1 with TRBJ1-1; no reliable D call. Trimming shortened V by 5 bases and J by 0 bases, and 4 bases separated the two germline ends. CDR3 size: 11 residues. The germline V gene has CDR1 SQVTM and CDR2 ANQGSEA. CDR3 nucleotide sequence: TGCAGCGTTTTCTTGAACACTGAAGCTTTCTTT. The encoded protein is CSVFLNTEAFF.

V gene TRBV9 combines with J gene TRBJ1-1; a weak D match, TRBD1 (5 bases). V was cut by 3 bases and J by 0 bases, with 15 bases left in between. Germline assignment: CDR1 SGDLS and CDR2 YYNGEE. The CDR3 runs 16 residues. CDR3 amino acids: CASSGNRQTLNTEAFF. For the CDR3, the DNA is TGTGCCAGCAGCGGCAACCGACAGACCTTGAACACTGAAGCTTTCTTT.

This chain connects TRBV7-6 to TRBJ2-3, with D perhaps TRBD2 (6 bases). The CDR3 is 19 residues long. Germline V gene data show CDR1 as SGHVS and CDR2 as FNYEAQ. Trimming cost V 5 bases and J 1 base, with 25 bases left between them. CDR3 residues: CASSPSYGPRDSRTDTQYF. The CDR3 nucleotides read TGTGCCAGCAGCCCCAGCTATGGGCCGAGGGACTCCCGCACAGATACGCAGTATTTT.

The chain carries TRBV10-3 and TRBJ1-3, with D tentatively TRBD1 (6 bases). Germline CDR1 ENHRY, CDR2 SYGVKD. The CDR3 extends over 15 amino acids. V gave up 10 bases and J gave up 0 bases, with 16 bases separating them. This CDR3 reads CATLPGGASGNTIYF. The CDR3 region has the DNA TGTGCCACTCTGCCGGGGGGGGCCTCTGGAAACACCATATATTTT.

CDR3 in DNA: TGTGCCAGCAGCCGCCCAGGCCGGACAGAGAGCAATCAGCCCCAGCATTTT. This codes for CASSRPGRTESNQPQHF. The chain carries TRBV12-1 and TRBJ1-5; the table's D call, TRBD1, has no DNA check behind it. TRBV12-1 is a known pseudogene. This CDR3 comprises 17 residues.

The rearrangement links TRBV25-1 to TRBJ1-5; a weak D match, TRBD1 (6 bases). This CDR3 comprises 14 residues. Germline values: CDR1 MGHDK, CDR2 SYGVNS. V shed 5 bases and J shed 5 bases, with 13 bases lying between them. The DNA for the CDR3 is TGTGCCAGCAGTAAGGGGGGCGTCGATCAGCCCCAGCATTTT. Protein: CASSKGGVDQPQHF.

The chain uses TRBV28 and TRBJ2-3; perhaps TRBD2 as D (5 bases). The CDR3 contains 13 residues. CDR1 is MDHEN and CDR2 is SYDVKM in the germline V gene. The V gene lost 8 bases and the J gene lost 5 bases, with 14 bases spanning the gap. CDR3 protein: CASYGIKRDTQYF. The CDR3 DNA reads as TGTGCCAGCTACGGGATAAAGAGAGATACGCAGTATTTT.

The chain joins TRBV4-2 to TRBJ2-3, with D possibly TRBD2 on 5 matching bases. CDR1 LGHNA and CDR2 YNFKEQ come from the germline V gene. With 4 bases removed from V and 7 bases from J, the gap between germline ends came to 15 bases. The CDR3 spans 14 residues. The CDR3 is CASSPDWFTNTQYF. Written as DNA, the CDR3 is TGTGCCAGCAGCCCGGACTGGTTTACGAATACGCAGTATTTT.

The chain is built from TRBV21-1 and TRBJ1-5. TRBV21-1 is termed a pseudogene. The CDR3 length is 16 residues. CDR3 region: CAIGHKGGGSNQPQHF. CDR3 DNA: TGTGCCATCGGGCACAAGGGGGGAGGTAGCAATCAGCCCCAGCATTTT.